A selection of T cell receptor beta chains follows, all from one sample in a study of T cells in Graves' hyperthyroidism and ophthalmopathy. MiXCR was run by TCRdb on the multiplex PCR reads, yielding one entry per CDR3 protein. This table holds under 750,000 distinct CDR3 sequences, over 15% found once. The sequenced sample consisted of blood. The receptors shown here come from a woman in her forties or fifties with Graves' hyperthyroidism that later progressed to Graves' ophthalmopathy. CDR3s include the opening cysteine and the closing phenylalanine or tryptophan. The order of the fields is J gene, V gene, clone size, D gene, CDR3 length, CDR3 protein, CDR3 DNA. D genes are given only for firm matches. Clone size appears in some rows only: once, few, many, or a class for an expanded clone.

J: TRBJ1-3
V: TRBV3-1
size: many
D: .
length: 15
CDR3: CASSQGDGSGNTIYF
DNA: TGTGCCAGCAGCCAAGGGGACGGCTCTGGAAACACCATATATTTT

J: TRBJ2-1
V: TRBV6-1
size: few
D: TRBD2
length: 16
CDR3: CASSDVAGGPLNEQFF
DNA: TGTGCCAGCAGTGACGTAGCGGGGGGGCCTTTGAATGAGCAGTTCTTC

J: TRBJ2-1
V: TRBV5-1
size: .
D: TRBD2
length: 15
CDR3: CASSLGSGGAYEQFF
DNA: TGCGCCAGCAGCTTGGGCAGCGGGGGGGCGTATGAGCAGTTCTTC

J: TRBJ2-1
V: TRBV12-3/TRBV12-4
size: .
D: TRBD2
length: 16
CDR3: CASSDLAGVFYNEQFF
DNA: TGTGCCAGCAGCGATCTAGCGGGGGTATTTTACAATGAGCAGTTCTTC

J: TRBJ1-4
V: TRBV5-1
size: many
D: TRBD1
length: 15
CDR3: CASSSDRRTNEKLFF
DNA: TGCGCCAGCAGCTCGGACAGGCGCACTAATGAAAAACTGTTTTTT

J: TRBJ1-5
V: TRBV6-5
size: few
D: .
length: 16
CDR3: CASSYSGRNSNQPQHF
DNA: TGTGCCAGCAGTTACTCCGGACGGAATAGCAATCAGCCCCAGCATTTT

J: TRBJ2-7
V: TRBV27
size: .
D: .
length: 12
CDR3: CASSSYDGIPGF
DNA: TGTGCCAGCAGTTCCTACGACGGAATACCGGGATTC

J: TRBJ1-2
V: TRBV25-1
size: few
D: .
length: 12
CDR3: CASSEIGLGYTF
DNA: TGTGCCAGCAGTGAGATCGGGCTCGGCTACACCTTC

J: TRBJ2-1
V: TRBV27
size: few
D: .
length: 14
CDR3: CASSLGPSFNEQLF
DNA: TGTGCCAGCAGTTTAGGACCTAGCTTTAATGAGCAGCTCTTC

J: TRBJ2-7
V: TRBV12-3/TRBV12-4
size: .
D: .
length: 13
CDR3: CASSGLIPYEQYF
DNA: TGTGCCAGCAGCGGACTCATCCCCTACGAGCAGTACTTC

J: TRBJ2-3
V: TRBV7-8
size: many
D: .
length: 14
CDR3: CASSFAGTPGTQYF
DNA: TGTGCCAGCAGCTTTGCGGGGACCCCGGGTACGCAGTATTTT

J: TRBJ1-4
V: TRBV29-1
size: .
D: .
length: 11
CDR3: CSVEVNEKLFF
DNA: TGCAGCGTTGAAGTTAATGAAAAACTGTTTTTT

J: TRBJ2-3
V: TRBV3-1
size: .
D: TRBD1
length: 14
CDR3: CASSRGQGPDTQYF
DNA: TGTGCCAGCAGCCGCGGACAGGGCCCAGATACGCAGTATTTT

J: TRBJ1-5
V: TRBV12-3/TRBV12-4
size: .
D: TRBD1
length: 19
CDR3: CASSFEAWTGGYSNQPQHF
DNA: TGTGCCAGCAGTTTTGAGGCTTGGACAGGGGGTTATAGCAATCAGCCCCAGCATTTT

J: TRBJ2-3
V: TRBV20-1
size: .
D: TRBD2
length: 16
CDR3: CSAIRLAGGYTDTQYF
DNA: TGCAGTGCTATACGACTAGCGGGGGGGTACACAGATACGCAGTATTTT

J: TRBJ2-5
V: TRBV14
size: .
D: TRBD2
length: 20
CDR3: CASSQVLAGGLTFLQETQYF
DNA: TGTGCCAGCAGCCAAGTATTAGCGGGGGGCCTCACGTTCCTCCAAGAGACCCAGTACTTC

J: TRBJ1-1
V: TRBV6-1
size: .
D: TRBD1
length: 13
CDR3: CASGRGLDTEAFF
DNA: TGTGCCAGCGGCAGGGGGCTTGACACTGAAGCTTTCTTT

J: TRBJ2-7
V: TRBV6-1
size: .
D: .
length: 15
CDR3: CASSPAGRVSLEQYF
DNA: TGTGCCAGCAGCCCGGCGGGAAGGGTGAGTCTCGAGCAGTACTTC

J: TRBJ1-4
V: TRBV11-2
size: many
D: TRBD1
length: 15
CDR3: CASSPRDRTAEKLFF
DNA: TGTGCCAGCAGCCCGAGGGACAGGACTGCTGAAAAACTGTTTTTT

J: TRBJ2-7
V: TRBV29-1
size: .
D: .
length: 12
CDR3: CSARRGPYEQYF
DNA: TGCAGCGCCCGACGAGGGCCCTACGAGCAGTACTTC

J: TRBJ2-6
V: TRBV11-2
size: many
D: .
length: 16
CDR3: CASSSTRGAGANVLTF
DNA: TGTGCCAGCAGCTCCACCCGAGGGGCTGGGGCCAACGTCCTGACTTTC

J: TRBJ2-4
V: TRBV30
size: few
D: .
length: 12
CDR3: CAWSFTKNIQYF
DNA: TGTGCCTGGAGTTTTACCAAAAACATTCAGTACTTC

J: TRBJ2-1
V: TRBV6-1
size: many
D: .
length: 13
CDR3: CASSYPSPYEQFF
DNA: TGTGCCAGCAGTTATCCCTCCCCGTATGAGCAGTTCTTC

J: TRBJ1-1
V: TRBV12-3/TRBV12-4
size: many
D: .
length: 15
CDR3: CASSYDELMNTEAFF
DNA: TGTGCCAGCAGTTACGACGAACTCATGAACACTGAAGCTTTCTTT

J: TRBJ2-5
V: TRBV20-1
size: once
D: TRBD2
length: 15
CDR3: CSARIGLAGAETQYF
DNA: TGCAGTGCTAGAATTGGCCTAGCGGGGGCGGAGACCCAGTACTTC

J: TRBJ1-3
V: TRBV7-2
size: .
D: .
length: 16
CDR3: CASSLSSGGSGNTIYF
DNA: TGTGCCAGCAGCCTGTCCTCGGGGGGCTCTGGAAACACCATATATTTT

J: TRBJ2-3
V: TRBV11-3
size: many
D: .
length: 13
CDR3: CASSTDRTDTQYF
DNA: TGTGCCAGCAGCACTGACCGCACAGATACGCAGTATTTT

J: TRBJ1-4
V: TRBV7-9
size: few
D: .
length: 16
CDR3: CASSLLPAGESEKLFF
DNA: TGTGCCAGCAGCTTACTTCCTGCAGGGGAAAGTGAAAAACTGTTTTTT